The next 7 T cell receptor beta chains were all read from a single sample in a study of CD8+CD57+ T cells in acquired aplastic anemia. For CDR3 and TCR beta VDJ profiling, genomic DNA was the template used. One entry per CDR3 protein results from TCRdb running MiXCR on the reads. The sample holds 150,000 to 200,000 distinct CDR3 sequences, roughly 63% seen once. Patients included in sequencing had previously demonstrated CD8+CD57+ cell expansion by flow cytometry. Material for sequencing was sorted CD4+, CD8+, or CD8+CD57+ T cells (not recorded which) from PBMCs. The receptors derive from a human donor with aplastic anemia.

This clonotype was recorded once. The chain uses TRBV5-1 and TRBJ2-7, with D hard to call. The CDR3 totals 15 residues. With 3 bases removed from V and 0 bases from J, the gap between germline ends came to 13 bases. CDR1 is SGHRS and CDR2 is YFSETQ in the germline V gene. CDR3 in amino acids: CASSWTVTGSYEQYF. The DNA for the CDR3 is TGCGCCAGCAGCTGGACGGTGACCGGCTCCTACGAGCAGTACTTC.

The V gene is TRBV7-3, the J gene TRBJ2-1; possibly TRBD2 for D (5 bases). CDR3 length: 15 residues. Germline CDR1 reads SGHTA; CDR2 reads FQGTGA. V gave up 3 bases and J gave up 4 bases, with 13 bases separating them. CDR3 residues: CASSFSGSVYNEQFF. In DNA form, the CDR3 reads TGTGCCAGCAGCTTCAGCGGATCCGTATACAATGAGCAGTTCTTC.

Concerning this clonotype itself: As the CDR3 is not closed by the conserved phenylalanine or tryptophan, this likely results from a read error. The genes are TRBV10-3 and TRBJ2-7, with D perhaps matching TRBD2 (6 bases). CDR1 ENHRY and CDR2 SYGVKD come from the germline V gene. The CDR3 runs to 14 residues. CDR3 amino acids: CAISTRDWTYEQYL. Here the CDR3 DNA reads TGCGCCATCAGCACCCGGGACTGGACCTACGAGCAGTACTTG.

The genes are TRBV15 and TRBJ1-1; TRBD1 matches 7 bases. The CDR3 contains 17 residues. The V segment lost 1 base and the J segment 0 bases; nucleotides outside the gene matches: 8. Germline CDR1 is LNHNV and CDR2 is YYDKDF (reference sequence). The CDR3 spells CATSRGRGTVMNTEAFF. In DNA, the CDR3 is TGTGCCACCAGCAGAGGACGCGGGACAGTCATGAACACTGAAGCTTTCTTT.

The V call is TRBV9, the J call TRBJ2-7; D possibly uses TRBD1 or TRBD2 (5 bases each). Germline CDR1 and CDR2: SGDLS and YYNGEE. The CDR3 covers 14 residues. The V end was cut by 3 bases, the J end by 2 bases, with 12 bases between. The CDR3 loop reads CASSAGTAPYEQYF. DNA for the CDR3: TGTGCCAGCAGCGCTGGGACGGCCCCCTACGAGCAGTACTTC.

The V call is TRBV11-3, the J call TRBJ2-1; D is tentatively TRBD1 or TRBD2 (7 bases each). The CDR3 totals 17 residues. Germline CDR1 is SGHNT and CDR2 is YENEEA. Trimming pared 4 bases from V and 0 bases from J, leaving 16 bases between. The CDR3 loop is CASSSPGGASSYNEQFF. DNA of the CDR3: TGTGCCAGCAGCTCCCCAGGGGGGGCTAGCTCCTACAATGAGCAGTTCTTC.

A few counts support this clonotype. V and J are TRBV7-9 and TRBJ1-4, with 8 bases lining up with TRBD1. In germline, CDR1 is SEHNR, CDR2 FQNEAQ (reference sequence). Trimming took 4 bases from V and 8 from J; bases not matched to a gene: 6. The CDR3 has 14 amino acids. The CDR3: CASSSQTGEEKLFF. CDR3 in DNA: TGTGCCAGCAGCTCCCAGACAGGGGAGGAAAAACTGTTTTTT.